The rows below give T cell receptor beta chains drawn from one sample of a study of CD8+ T cells in alopecia areata. Only in-frame clones appear in the TCRdb table, and some are missing; sequencing was by immunoSEQ multiplex PCR. The profile covers 150,000 to 200,000 clones, with less than 75% appearing a single time and 16% taken by the ten largest. The starting material was CD4+ T cells sorted from blood, obtained at approximately week 56, from a patient treated with tofacitinib. The receptor source for this set is a human donor with alopecia areata. The CDR3 runs from the conserved cysteine through the conserved F or W. Each record gives: D gene, V gene, clone size, J gene, CDR3 DNA, CDR3 protein. A D gene is named only where the DNA matches it firmly. Not every row has a clone size; where given, it reads once, few, many or a size class.

d_call: -
v_call: TRBV30
clone_size: -
j_call: TRBJ2-2
cdr3_nt: TGTGCCTGGAGTGTTCGGCAAACGAACACCGGGGAGCTGTTTTTT
cdr3_aa: CAWSVRQTNTGELFF

d_call: -
v_call: TRBV29-1
clone_size: -
j_call: TRBJ2-5
cdr3_nt: TGCAGCGTTGAGCTGATGCTTATTAGGGAGACCCAGTACTTC
cdr3_aa: CSVELMLIRETQYF

d_call: -
v_call: TRBV25-1
clone_size: -
j_call: TRBJ2-7
cdr3_nt: TGTGCCAGCAGTGAATTGGCCGCGTCCGAGCAGTACTTC
cdr3_aa: CASSELAASEQYF

d_call: -
v_call: TRBV7-3
clone_size: -
j_call: TRBJ2-5
cdr3_nt: TGTGCCAGCAGCTTAAGTAACCTGGAGACCCAGTACTTC
cdr3_aa: CASSLSNLETQYF

d_call: -
v_call: TRBV4-2
clone_size: -
j_call: TRBJ2-5
cdr3_nt: TGTGCCAGCAGCCGAGGATCGATGGGCGAGACCCAGTACTTC
cdr3_aa: CASSRGSMGETQYF

d_call: TRBD1
v_call: TRBV30
clone_size: -
j_call: TRBJ2-7
cdr3_nt: TGTGCCTGGAACGCCGGGACAGGTCCCTACGAGCAGTACTTC
cdr3_aa: CAWNAGTGPYEQYF

d_call: -
v_call: TRBV5-1
clone_size: -
j_call: TRBJ1-1
cdr3_nt: TGCGCCAGCAGCCCCGGGACTCTGAACACTGAAGCTTTCTTT
cdr3_aa: CASSPGTLNTEAFF

d_call: -
v_call: TRBV6-1
clone_size: -
j_call: TRBJ2-7
cdr3_nt: TGTGCCAGCGAAAGGGCAGGGACCTACGAGCAGTACTTC
cdr3_aa: CASERAGTYEQYF

d_call: -
v_call: TRBV7-2
clone_size: -
j_call: TRBJ2-3
cdr3_nt: TGTGCCAGCAGCTCCCCGTCAGGGAGGACAGATACGCAGTATTTT
cdr3_aa: CASSSPSGRTDTQYF

d_call: -
v_call: TRBV2
clone_size: -
j_call: TRBJ2-5
cdr3_nt: TGTGCCACGACTATTGGGGACTCAACGGAGACCCAGTACTTC
cdr3_aa: CATTIGDSTETQYF

d_call: -
v_call: TRBV30
clone_size: -
j_call: TRBJ1-2
cdr3_nt: TGTGCCTGGAGTTTACAGCTCAACTATGGCTACACCTTC
cdr3_aa: CAWSLQLNYGYTF

d_call: -
v_call: TRBV6-1
clone_size: -
j_call: TRBJ1-6
cdr3_nt: TGTGCCAGCGGGTTCGAGGACAAGAATTCACCCCTCCACTTT
cdr3_aa: CASGFEDKNSPLHF

d_call: TRBD1
v_call: TRBV30
clone_size: -
j_call: TRBJ1-5
cdr3_nt: TGTGCCTGGAGTGCTCCCTACAGGGGAGGTCAGCCCCAGCATTTT
cdr3_aa: CAWSAPYRGGQPQHF

d_call: -
v_call: TRBV7-8
clone_size: -
j_call: TRBJ2-3
cdr3_nt: TGTGCCAGCAGCTGGGGATACGATACGCAGTATTTT
cdr3_aa: CASSWGYDTQYF

d_call: TRBD1
v_call: TRBV10-3
clone_size: few
j_call: TRBJ2-4
cdr3_nt: TGTGCCATCAGCGGAGACAGGGGAAAAAACATTCAGTACTTC
cdr3_aa: CAISGDRGKNIQYF

d_call: TRBD1
v_call: TRBV6-5
clone_size: -
j_call: TRBJ1-1
cdr3_nt: TGTGCCAGCAGTTACGGGACAGGGGTGAACACTGAAGCTTTCTTT
cdr3_aa: CASSYGTGVNTEAFF

d_call: -
v_call: TRBV6-1
clone_size: many
j_call: TRBJ2-2
cdr3_nt: TGTGCCACTCAAACAGGGACGGGCACCGGGGAGCTGTTTTTT
cdr3_aa: CATQTGTGTGELFF

d_call: -
v_call: TRBV5-1
clone_size: -
j_call: TRBJ2-1
cdr3_nt: TGCGCCAGCAGCTTGATTCCCAGCAATGAGCAGTTCTTC
cdr3_aa: CASSLIPSNEQFF

d_call: -
v_call: TRBV30
clone_size: -
j_call: TRBJ2-3
cdr3_nt: TGTGCCTGGACCCCCTATGGGGGCTTCCGCACAGATACGCAGTATTTT
cdr3_aa: CAWTPYGGFRTDTQYF

d_call: -
v_call: TRBV30
clone_size: -
j_call: TRBJ1-4
cdr3_nt: TGTGCCTGGAGTGGGACAGAGCGACTGTTTTTT
cdr3_aa: CAWSGTERLFF

d_call: -
v_call: TRBV5-1
clone_size: many
j_call: TRBJ1-4
cdr3_nt: TGCGCCAGCAGCTTCCAGGGGATTAATGAAAAACTGTTTTTT
cdr3_aa: CASSFQGINEKLFF